This entry concerns a single T cell receptor beta chain. The entry originates in a study of blood T cell repertoires in COVID-19. Study summary: Researchers got acute and convalescent COVID-19 samples from the United States, Italy and Spain. Nucleic acid was either cDNA or gDNA, and it came from T cells, B-cell-depleted T cells, or PBMCs.

The CDR3 spans 15 residues. J was trimmed by 3 bases and V by 3 bases; bases with no gene match: 4. CDR1 and CDR2 from the germline V gene are MGHRA and YSYEKL. Original processing methods: Amplifying reference gene primers gave estimates of nucleated cell counts. The method was immunoSEQ multiplex PCR; TCRdb's version includes in-frame clones alone and lacks a portion of them. V and J calls and clone size come straight from that table; D and trimming were deduced from the DNA. This sample has approximately 320,000 clones, with just under 90% found just once. Seattle researchers signed up patients amid active infection and tracked them longitudinally.

The V gene is TRBV4-1, the J gene TRBJ2-7, with TRBD1 identical over 11 bases. The TCR originated in a woman aged 30 to 39 with COVID-19, enrolled during active disease. Sequencing was done on a sample of peripheral blood. The CDR3 spells CASSHTGTGGYEQYF. CDR3 in DNA: TGCGCCAGCAGCCACACCGGGACAGGGGGCTACGAGCAGTACTTC.